The 10 T cell receptor beta chains below were found in one sample sequenced in a study of blood T cell repertoires in COVID-19. This table comes from immunoSEQ multiplex PCR, and its TCRdb copy is limited to in-frame clones, with some not included. The sample holds 450,000 or so clones; approximately 90% are singletons and the top ten take 0.8% to 1%. The specimen was peripheral blood. The source of these receptors is a man younger than 35 with COVID-19, enrolled during active disease.

This sequence joins TRBV18 and TRBJ2-5, with 13 bases that match TRBD2. In germline, CDR1 is KGHSH, CDR2 LQKENI. The CDR3 runs 19 residues. The J segment lost 1 base and the V segment lost 3 bases, leaving 11 bases of the junction unmatched. The CDR3 bases are TGTGCCAGCTCACCTTGGGGACTAGCGGGAATTGAGTCCCAAGAGACCCAGTACTTC. Protein product: CASSPWGLAGIESQETQYF. Based on the CDR3 plus reference TRBV18 and TRBJ2-5, the full variable domain is NAGVMQNPRHLVRRRGQEARLRCSPMKGHSHVYWYRQLPEEGLKFMVYLQKENIIDESGMPKERFSAEFPKEGPSILRIQQVVRGDSAAYFCASSPWGLAGIESQETQYFGPGTRLLVL.

The chain recombines TRBV7-9 with TRBJ2-4, with 7 bases fitting TRBD1. The junction had 3 bases not matched to a gene; V was cut back by 2 bases and J by 2 bases. CDR1 and CDR2 (germline): SEHNR, FQNEAQ (reference sequence). This CDR3 spans 15 amino acids. CDR3 DNA: TGTGCCAGCAGCTTAAAGGGGGCACCCAAAAACATTCAGTACTTC. It yields the protein CASSLKGAPKNIQYF. Based on the CDR3 plus reference TRBV7-9 and TRBJ2-4, the full variable domain is DTGVSQNPRHKITKRGQNVTFRCDPISEHNRLYWYRQTLGQGPEFLTYFQNEAQLEKSRLLSDRFSAERPKGSFSTLEIQRTEQGDSAMYLCASSLKGAPKNIQYFGAGTRLSVL.

This chain connects TRBV9 to TRBJ2-1; 7 bases line up with TRBD2. Per germline, CDR1 SGDLS and CDR2 YYNGEE. The CDR3 runs 16 residues. Trimming at V came to 3 bases and at J to 1 base, leaving 7 bases not matched to a gene. The DNA for the CDR3 is TGTGCCAGCAGCGCTCGGGGGGTTAGTTCCTACAATGAGCAGTTCTTC. Its translation: CASSARGVSSYNEQFF.

The chain is built from TRBV4-2 and TRBJ1-6; 8 bases agree with TRBD1. J was trimmed by 8 bases and V by 4 bases; bases with no gene match: 7. CDR1 is LGHNA and CDR2 is YNFKEQ in the germline V gene. The CDR3 contains 15 residues. The DNA of the CDR3 is TGTGCCAGCAGCCCTAACGACAGGGGTTATTCACCCCTCCACTTT. Translating it yields CASSPNDRGYSPLHF.

In this sample, this clone turned up once. In nucleotides, the CDR3 is TGCGCCAGCAGCCCCCGCCGGGACTTGAACAACAATGAGCAGTTCTTC. Translating gives CASSPRRDLNNNEQFF. The chain is built from TRBV5-1 and TRBJ2-1; maybe TRBD2 (6 bases). Germline V gives CDR1 SGHRS, CDR2 YFSETQ. CDR3 size: 16 residues. Trimming removed 4 bases at V and 5 bases at J, with 19 bases between.

This chain links TRBV7-3 with TRBJ2-2, with 9 bases aligning to TRBD2. The germline V gene encodes CDR1 SGHTA and CDR2 FQGTGA. This CDR3 region has 15 residues. V lost 6 bases and J lost 2; bases outside the gene matches: 4. The CDR3 coding sequence is TGTGCCAGCAGTCCGGGACTAGCCAACACCGGGGAGCTGTTTTTT. Translating it yields CASSPGLANTGELFF.

This rearrangement joins TRBV2 to TRBJ2-3, with a weak D call TRBD1 (6 bases). Germline V CDR1 and CDR2: SNHLY, FYNNEI. The ends were cut back, 8 bases at V and 2 bases at J, with 14 bases in the middle. The CDR3 covers 14 residues. CDR3 sequence: CASGGYSVTDTQYF. Here the CDR3 DNA reads TGTGCCAGCGGGGGCTACTCAGTCACAGATACGCAGTATTTT.

The rearrangement joins TRBV7-2 to TRBJ1-2; D ambiguous. With 0 bases removed from V and 5 bases from J, the gap between germline ends came to 7 bases. Germline V gene sequence: CDR1 SGHTA, CDR2 FQGNSA. CDR3 length: 13 amino acids. The CDR3 DNA reads as TGTGCCAGCAGCTTAGCGGGGAGGTATGGCTACACCTTC. It translates to CASSLAGRYGYTF.

The sample holds a few counts of this clone. This sequence joins TRBV5-4 and TRBJ1-2, with 7 bases fitting TRBD1. CDR1 and CDR2 from the germline V gene are SGHNT and YYREEE (reference sequence). The V segment lost 4 bases and the J segment 6 bases; nucleotides outside the gene matches: 9. The length of the CDR3 is 14 residues. The CDR3 loop reads CASSPKQGKDGYTF. CDR3 bases: TGTGCCAGCAGCCCAAAACAGGGGAAGGATGGCTACACCTTC.

This chain connects TRBV29-1 to TRBJ2-1; D gene ambiguous. V gave up 7 bases and J gave up 8 bases, with 30 bases separating them. There are 17 residues in the CDR3. From germline, CDR1 is SQVTM and CDR2 ANQGSEA. The CDR3 here is CSARSIGLPRSGYEQFF. The CDR3 coding sequence is TGCAGCGCCCGATCGATAGGTCTCCCCCGTTCGGGTTATGAGCAGTTCTTC.